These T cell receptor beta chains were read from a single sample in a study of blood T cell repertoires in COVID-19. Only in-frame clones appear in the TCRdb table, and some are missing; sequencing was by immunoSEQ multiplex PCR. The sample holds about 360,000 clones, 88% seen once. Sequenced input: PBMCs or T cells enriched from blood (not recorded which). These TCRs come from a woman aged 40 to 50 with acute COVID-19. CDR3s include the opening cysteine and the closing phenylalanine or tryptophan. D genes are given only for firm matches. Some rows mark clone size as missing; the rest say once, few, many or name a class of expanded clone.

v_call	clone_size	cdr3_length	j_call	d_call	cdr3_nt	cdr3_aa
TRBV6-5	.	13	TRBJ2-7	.	TGTGCCAGCAAGGGGCAGTATTCCTACGAGCAGTACTTC	CASKGQYSYEQYF
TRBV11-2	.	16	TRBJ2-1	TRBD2	TGTGCCACCAAAAGAGGGACTAGCGGGGGAACTAATGAGCAGTTCTTC	CATKRGTSGGTNEQFF
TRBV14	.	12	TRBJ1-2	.	TGTGCCAGCAGCTCAAGACCGGGTGGCTACACCTTC	CASSSRPGGYTF
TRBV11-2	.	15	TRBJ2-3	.	TGTGCCAGCAGCTTATTGGGGCCCAGCACAGATACGCAGTATTTT	CASSLLGPSTDTQYF
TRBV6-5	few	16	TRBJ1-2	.	TGTGCCAGCAGTTACTCTTCTGGCAGGGCTAACTATGGCTACACCTTC	CASSYSSGRANYGYTF
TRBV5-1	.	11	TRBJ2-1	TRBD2	TGCGCCACCCGGGGGGTGAATGAGCAGTTCTTC	CATRGVNEQFF
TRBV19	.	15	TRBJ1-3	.	TGTGCCAGCACTACGGGGGGGATGCCTGGAAACACCATATATTTT	CASTTGGMPGNTIYF
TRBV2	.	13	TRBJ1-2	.	TGTGCCAGCAGTGATGCCGGGGGATATGGCTACACCTTC	CASSDAGGYGYTF
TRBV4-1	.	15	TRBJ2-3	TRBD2	TGCGCCAGCAGCCAGGGACTAGCGGGGGAGGTTGGGCAGTATTTT	CASSQGLAGEVGQYF
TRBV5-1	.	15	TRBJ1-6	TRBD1	TGCGCCAGCAGCTCCGGGACAGGGGTAGGATCACCCCTCCACTTT	CASSSGTGVGSPLHF
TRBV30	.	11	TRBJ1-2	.	TGTGCCTGGCAACAGCGGGGCGGCTACACCTTC	CAWQQRGGYTF
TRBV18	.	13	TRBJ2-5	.	TGTGCCAGCTCCACCAGCGGTCAAGAGACCCAGTACTTC	CASSTSGQETQYF
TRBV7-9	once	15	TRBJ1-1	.	TGTGCCAGCAGATATCATTCACAGGCCTCCACTGAAGCTTTCTTT	CASRYHSQASTEAFF
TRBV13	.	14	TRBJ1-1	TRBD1	TGTGCCAGCAGCCTGGGACAGTTGAACACTGAAGCTTTCTTT	CASSLGQLNTEAFF
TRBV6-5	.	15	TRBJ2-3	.	TGTGCCAGCAGTTACTCCGGAGAGAGCACAGATACGCAGTATTTT	CASSYSGESTDTQYF
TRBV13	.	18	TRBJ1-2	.	TGTGCCAGCAGCTTATCGTATATACGGTTTCAGGGTGACTATGGCTACACCTTC	CASSLSYIRFQGDYGYTF
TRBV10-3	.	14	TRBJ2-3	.	TGTGCCATCAGTGCTGGACTGAGCACAGATACGCAGTATTTT	CAISAGLSTDTQYF
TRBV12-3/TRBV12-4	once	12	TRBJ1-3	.	TGTGCCAGCAGTTTAAACAGAAACACCATATATTTT	CASSLNRNTIYF
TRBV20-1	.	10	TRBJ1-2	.	TGCAGTGCTGGGCTGCGTGGCTACACCTTC	CSAGLRGYTF
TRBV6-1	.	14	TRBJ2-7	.	TGTGCCAGCAGTGAATTGTTACAGCTCTACGAGCAGTACTTC	CASSELLQLYEQYF
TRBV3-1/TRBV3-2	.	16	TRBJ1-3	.	TGTGCCAGCAGTCTGGGGGGACGTACCTCTGGAAACACCATATATTTT	CASSLGGRTSGNTIYF
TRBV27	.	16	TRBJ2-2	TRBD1	TGTGCCAGCACCACCTCGGGGACAGGGAACACCGGGGAGCTGTTTTTT	CASTTSGTGNTGELFF
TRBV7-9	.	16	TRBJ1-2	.	TGTGCCAGCTCCCGGGCGGGGGGCGCTTTCCCTTATGGCTACACCTTC	CASSRAGGAFPYGYTF
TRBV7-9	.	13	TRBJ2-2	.	TGTGCCAGCAGCTTAAACTATCCCGGGGAGCTGTTTTTT	CASSLNYPGELFF
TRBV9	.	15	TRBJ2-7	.	TGTGCCAGCAGCGTAGTTGTTGGGAGGAGCTACGAGCAGTACTTC	CASSVVVGRSYEQYF
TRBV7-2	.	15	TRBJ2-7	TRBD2	TGTGCCAGCAGCGTCCGGGGGGGGACTTCCTACGAGCAGTACTTC	CASSVRGGTSYEQYF
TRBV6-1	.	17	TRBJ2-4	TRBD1	TGTGCCAGCAGTGAATTCTGGGGGACAGACACCAAAAACATTCAGTACTTC	CASSEFWGTDTKNIQYF
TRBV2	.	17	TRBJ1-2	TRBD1	TGTGCCAGCAGATTAGAGCCAGGGACAGGGGGCCTCTATGGCTACACCTTC	CASRLEPGTGGLYGYTF
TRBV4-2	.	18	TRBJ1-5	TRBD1	TGTGCCAGCAGCCTAACCGGACAGGGGGCAGGACGCAATCAGCCCCAGCATTTT	CASSLTGQGAGRNQPQHF
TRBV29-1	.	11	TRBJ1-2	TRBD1	TGCAGCGTGGAGGGGACAGACGGCTACACCTTC	CSVEGTDGYTF
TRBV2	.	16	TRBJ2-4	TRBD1	TGTGCCAGCAGTCTAGGGGGACAGCTAGCCAAAAACATTCAGTACTTC	CASSLGGQLAKNIQYF
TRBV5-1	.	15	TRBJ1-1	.	TGCGCCAGCAGCTTGGTTGGGGAGGGGAACACTGAAGCTTTCTTT	CASSLVGEGNTEAFF
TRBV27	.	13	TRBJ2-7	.	TGTGCCAGCAGTTATTCCTCGGGTTACGAGCAGTACTTC	CASSYSSGYEQYF
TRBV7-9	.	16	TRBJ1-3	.	TGTGCCAGCAGCTTAGTTTGGTCAGGGCCTGGAAACACCATATATTTT	CASSLVWSGPGNTIYF
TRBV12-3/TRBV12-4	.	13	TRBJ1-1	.	TGTGCCAGCAGTTTAGGGGCCTTCACTGAAGCTTTCTTT	CASSLGAFTEAFF
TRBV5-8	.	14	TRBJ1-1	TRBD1	TGTGCCAGCAGCTTGGGAGGGGGCGTTAGTGAAGCTTTCTTT	CASSLGGGVSEAFF
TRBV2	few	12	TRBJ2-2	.	TGTGCCAGCAGTGAGAGCCTGGGGGAGCTGTTTTTT	CASSESLGELFF
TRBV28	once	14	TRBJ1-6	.	TGTGCCAGCAGTTTATTTGTCAGTAATTCACCCCTCCACTTT	CASSLFVSNSPLHF
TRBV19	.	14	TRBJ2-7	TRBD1	TGTGCCAGTAGTCAAGGGACAGGGTCCTACGAGCAGTACTTC	CASSQGTGSYEQYF
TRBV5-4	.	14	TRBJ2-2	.	TGTGCCAGCAGATTTGGACTGGACACCGGGGAGCTGTTTTTT	CASRFGLDTGELFF
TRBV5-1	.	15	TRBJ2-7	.	TGCGCCAGCAGCTTGGCTCCGTACAGCACCTACGAGCAGTACTTC	CASSLAPYSTYEQYF
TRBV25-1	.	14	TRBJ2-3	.	TGTGCCAGCAGTGAATATACAGGTCCCGATACGCAGTATTTT	CASSEYTGPDTQYF
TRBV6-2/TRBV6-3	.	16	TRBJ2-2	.	TGTGCCAGCAGTTATACGTCGCCTAAAAACACCGGGGAGCTGTTTTTT	CASSYTSPKNTGELFF
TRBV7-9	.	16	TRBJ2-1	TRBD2	TGTGCCAGCAGCTTACTGACTAGCGGGGGGGTCCATGAGCAGTTCTTC	CASSLLTSGGVHEQFF
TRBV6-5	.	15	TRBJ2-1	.	TGTGCCAGCAGCACCAGGGGCGAAAGATACAATGAGCAGTTCTTC	CASSTRGERYNEQFF
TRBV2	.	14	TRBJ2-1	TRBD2	TGTGCCAGCACGGGCGGGGGGGCCTACAATGAGCAGTTCTTC	CASTGGGAYNEQFF
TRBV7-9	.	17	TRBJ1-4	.	TGTGCCAGCAGCCTCGTGGGGGGGCGGGCAACTAATGAAAAACTGTTTTTT	CASSLVGGRATNEKLFF
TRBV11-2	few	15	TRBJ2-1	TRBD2	TGTGCCAGCAGCTTAGGCGGCTTGGGAGGGAATGAGCAGTTCTTC	CASSLGGLGGNEQFF
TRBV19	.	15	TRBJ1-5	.	TGTGCCAGTAGTATAGATCGGGGATACAATCAGCCCCAGCATTTT	CASSIDRGYNQPQHF
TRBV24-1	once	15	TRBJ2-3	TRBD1	TGTGCCACCAGTAGAGGGACAGGGGTCGCAGATACGCAGTATTTT	CATSRGTGVADTQYF
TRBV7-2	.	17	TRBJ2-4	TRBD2	TGTGCCAGCAGCTTAGGGGCTGGCGGGGGGGCCTTAAACATTCAGTACTTC	CASSLGAGGGALNIQYF
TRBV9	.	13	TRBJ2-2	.	TGTGCCAGCAGCGGGTCAGGAACCGGGGAGCTGTTTTTT	CASSGSGTGELFF